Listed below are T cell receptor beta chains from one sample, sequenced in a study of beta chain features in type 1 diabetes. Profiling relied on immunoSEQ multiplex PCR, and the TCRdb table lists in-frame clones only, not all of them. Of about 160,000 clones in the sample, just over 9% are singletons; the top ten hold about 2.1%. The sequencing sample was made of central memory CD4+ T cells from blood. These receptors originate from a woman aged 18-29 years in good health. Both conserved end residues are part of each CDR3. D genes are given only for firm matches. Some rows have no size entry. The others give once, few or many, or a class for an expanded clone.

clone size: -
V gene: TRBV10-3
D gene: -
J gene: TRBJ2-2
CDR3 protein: CAISESDSNTGELFF

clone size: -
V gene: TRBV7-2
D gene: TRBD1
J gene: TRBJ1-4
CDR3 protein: CASRPGQGDNEKLFF

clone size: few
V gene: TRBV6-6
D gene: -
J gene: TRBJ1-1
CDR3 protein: CASSLGQQNTEAFF

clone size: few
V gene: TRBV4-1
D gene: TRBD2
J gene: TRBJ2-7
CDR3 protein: CASSQDLPSGNLPYEQYF

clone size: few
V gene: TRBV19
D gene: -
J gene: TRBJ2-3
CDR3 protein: CASSTGATGSTDTQYF

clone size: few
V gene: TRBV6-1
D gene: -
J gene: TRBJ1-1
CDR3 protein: CASSEYGDTEAFF

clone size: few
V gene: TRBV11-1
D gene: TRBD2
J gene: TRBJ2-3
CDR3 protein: CASSYRGGDTDTQYF

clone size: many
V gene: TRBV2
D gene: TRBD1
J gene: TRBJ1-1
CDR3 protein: CASSPDRGVAFF

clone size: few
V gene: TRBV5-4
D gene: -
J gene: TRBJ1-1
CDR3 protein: CASSSGMNTEAFF

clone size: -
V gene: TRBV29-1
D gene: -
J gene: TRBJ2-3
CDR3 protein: CSVERVGDTQYF

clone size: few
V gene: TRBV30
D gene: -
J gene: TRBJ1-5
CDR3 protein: CAWSPSRRGSNQPQHF

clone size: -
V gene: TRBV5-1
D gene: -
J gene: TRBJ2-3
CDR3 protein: CASSVTVTDTQYF

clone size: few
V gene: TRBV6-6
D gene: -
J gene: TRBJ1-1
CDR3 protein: CASTNEGLNTEAFF

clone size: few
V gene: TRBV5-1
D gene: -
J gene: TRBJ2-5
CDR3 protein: CASSLASGAETQYF

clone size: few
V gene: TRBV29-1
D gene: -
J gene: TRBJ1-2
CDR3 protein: CSALGTPGNYGYTF

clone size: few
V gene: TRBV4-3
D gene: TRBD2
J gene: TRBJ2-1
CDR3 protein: CASSQDGLAGALPNEQFF

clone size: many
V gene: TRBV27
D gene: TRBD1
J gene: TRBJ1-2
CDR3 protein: CASSPGQGTSNYGYTF

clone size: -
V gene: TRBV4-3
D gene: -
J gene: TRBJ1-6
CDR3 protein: CASSQDNSGSPRSPLHF

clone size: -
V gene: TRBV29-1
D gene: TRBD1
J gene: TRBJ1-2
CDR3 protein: CSVEDREVRGYTF

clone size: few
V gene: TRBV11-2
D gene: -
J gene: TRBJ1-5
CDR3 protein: CASSPDTSQPQHF

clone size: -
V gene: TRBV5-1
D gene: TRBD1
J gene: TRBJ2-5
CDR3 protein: CASSRNRGIVETQYF

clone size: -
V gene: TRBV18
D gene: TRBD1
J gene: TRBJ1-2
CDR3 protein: CASSPNAPGQGNYGYTF

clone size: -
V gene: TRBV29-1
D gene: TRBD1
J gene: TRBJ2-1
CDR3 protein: CSVEAYGQGAYNEQFF

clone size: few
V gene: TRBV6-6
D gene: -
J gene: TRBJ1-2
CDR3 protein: CASSSQTEGGYTF

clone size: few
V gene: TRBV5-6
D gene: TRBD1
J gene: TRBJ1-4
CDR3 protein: CASSWGQGSEKLFF

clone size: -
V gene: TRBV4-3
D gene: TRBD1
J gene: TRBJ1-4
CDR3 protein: CASSQSGTVNEKLFF

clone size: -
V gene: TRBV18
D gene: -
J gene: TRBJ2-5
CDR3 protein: CASSPPGGRTQTQYF

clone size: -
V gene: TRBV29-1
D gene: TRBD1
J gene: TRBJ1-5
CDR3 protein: CSVTTGVGQPQHF

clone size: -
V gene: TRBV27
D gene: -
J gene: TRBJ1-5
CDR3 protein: CASSPGVPNRNQPQHF

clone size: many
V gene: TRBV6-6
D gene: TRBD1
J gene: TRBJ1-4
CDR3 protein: CASSTATGTNEKLFF

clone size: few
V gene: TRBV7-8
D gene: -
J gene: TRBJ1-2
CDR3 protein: CASRAGGRGTYGYTF

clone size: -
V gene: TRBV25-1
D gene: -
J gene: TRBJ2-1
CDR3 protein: CASSPGRLAGYNEQFF

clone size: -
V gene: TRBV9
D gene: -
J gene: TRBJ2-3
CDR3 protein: CASSVGQRDDTDTQYF

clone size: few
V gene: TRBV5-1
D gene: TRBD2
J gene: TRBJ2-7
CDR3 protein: CASSPSGRAGNEQYF

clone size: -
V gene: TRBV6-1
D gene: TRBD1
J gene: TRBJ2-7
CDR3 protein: CAYEGADYEQYF

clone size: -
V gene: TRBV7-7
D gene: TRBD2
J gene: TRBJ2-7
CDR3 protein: CASSLGLAGGRPFGEQYF

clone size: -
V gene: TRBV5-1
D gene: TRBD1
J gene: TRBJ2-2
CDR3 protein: CASRLTGVTGELFF

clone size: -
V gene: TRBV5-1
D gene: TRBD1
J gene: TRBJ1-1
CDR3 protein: CASSVTGGNTEAFF

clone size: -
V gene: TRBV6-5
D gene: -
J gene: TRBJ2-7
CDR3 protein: CASSPGDRWSEQYF

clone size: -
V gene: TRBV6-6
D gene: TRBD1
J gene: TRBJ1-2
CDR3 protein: CASSSGTGNYGYTF

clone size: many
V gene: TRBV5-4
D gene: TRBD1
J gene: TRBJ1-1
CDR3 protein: CASSSGQGGNTEAFF

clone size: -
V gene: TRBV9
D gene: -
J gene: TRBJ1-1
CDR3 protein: CASSVGGGPEAFF

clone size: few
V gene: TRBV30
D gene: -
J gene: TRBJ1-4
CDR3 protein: CAWIGHSSEKLFF